This T cell receptor beta chain stems from a study of T-cell memory formation after mild COVID-19. The study, taken as a whole, reports: Clones shrinking from day 15 to 85 showed even CD4/CD8 mixes; later expanders tilted CD4+. Memory sampled before infection contained some responding clones, suggesting cross-reactive memory joined.

This clonotype was counted between two and nine times. The antigen is undetermined. The germline V and J ends were trimmed by 4 bases and 4 bases, with 18 bases remaining between them. The CDR3 runs to 15 residues. From germline, CDR1 is SGHRS and CDR2 YFSETQ. MiXCR, run by TCRdb on the 5' RACE reads, gives a single entry per CDR3 protein. Of 200,000 to 300,000 distinct CDR3 sequences listed, approximately 10% are singletons. The sequencing input was PBMCs or a T cell subset sorted from them (not recorded which). The chain carries TRBV5-1 and TRBJ2-7, with unresolved D. This receptor was taken from a man aged 18 to 30 who had mild COVID-19 (a few samples of this study predate the infection). Cell type and time point are not known. CDR3 nucleotide sequence: TGCGCCAGCAGCCCGGAAGGGCTCAAACGATACGAGCAGTACTTC. Translated: CASSPEGLKRYEQYF.